These T cell receptor beta chains were read from a single sample in a study of PD-1 blockade in classical Hodgkin lymphoma. The method was immunoSEQ multiplex PCR; TCRdb's version includes in-frame clones alone and lacks a portion of them. The sample gives about 15,000 clones, about 82% of which show up once; approximately 0.8% is in the top ten. Specimen: CD4+ T cells from blood. All receptors come from a human donor with classical Hodgkin lymphoma. CDR3s include the opening cysteine and the closing phenylalanine or tryptophan. Fields, in order: V gene, clone size, J gene, D gene, CDR3 DNA, CDR3 protein. The D gene is left open where the match is weak. The size field is filled for only some rows; it gives once, few, many or a size class.

V: TRBV2; size: -; J: TRBJ2-2; D: TRBD2; DNA: TGTGCCAGCGGGACTAGCGGGAGAGATAGGGGACCCGGGGAGCTGTTTTTT; CDR3: CASGTSGRDRGPGELFF
V: TRBV7-7; size: once; J: TRBJ2-5; D: TRBD2; DNA: TGTGCCAGCAGCGCCCCGGGACTAGGGGGGGAGACCCAGTACTTC; CDR3: CASSAPGLGGETQYF
V: TRBV19; size: -; J: TRBJ2-1; D: TRBD2; DNA: TGTGCCAGTAGGTTCGGTCCTAGCGGTCTTTACAATGAGCAGTTCTTC; CDR3: CASRFGPSGLYNEQFF
V: TRBV6-6; size: -; J: TRBJ2-7; D: TRBD2; DNA: TGTGCCAGTAATTCACCGACTAGCGGGAGAGCCTACGAGCAGTACTTC; CDR3: CASNSPTSGRAYEQYF
V: TRBV5-1; size: -; J: TRBJ2-7; D: TRBD2; DNA: TGCGCCAGCACCTCCGGGAGGGCTCCGTACGAGCAGTACTTC; CDR3: CASTSGRAPYEQYF
V: TRBV7-2; size: -; J: TRBJ2-1; D: -; DNA: TGTGCCAGCAGCCATGGGCGGACCAATTCCTACAATGAGCAGTTCTTC; CDR3: CASSHGRTNSYNEQFF
V: TRBV7-9; size: once; J: TRBJ1-2; D: -; DNA: TGTGCCAGCAGCCTCCCGACAGCTTATGGCTACACCTTC; CDR3: CASSLPTAYGYTF
V: TRBV7-9; size: -; J: TRBJ2-2; D: TRBD1; DNA: TGTGCCAGCAGCTTCGGACAGGGGTTTAGCACCGGGGAGCTGTTTTTT; CDR3: CASSFGQGFSTGELFF
V: TRBV7-9; size: -; J: TRBJ1-5; D: -; DNA: TGTGCCAGCAGCCCCGGAGGGACCGAGAGGAATCAGCCCCAGCATTTT; CDR3: CASSPGGTERNQPQHF
V: TRBV2; size: -; J: TRBJ1-1; D: -; DNA: TGTGCCAGCAGCGTCATGAACACTGAAGCTTTCTTT; CDR3: CASSVMNTEAFF
V: TRBV5-8; size: -; J: TRBJ2-3; D: -; DNA: TGTGCCAGCAGCTTGAATCAGGGGACTAGCACAGATACGCAGTATTTT; CDR3: CASSLNQGTSTDTQYF
V: TRBV2; size: -; J: TRBJ2-2; D: -; DNA: TGTGCCACTAGGGGGACACACACCGGGGAGCTGTTTTTT; CDR3: CATRGTHTGELFF
V: TRBV30; size: -; J: TRBJ1-2; D: -; DNA: TGTGCCTGGAGTGTACCGGGGATCTATGGCTACACCTTC; CDR3: CAWSVPGIYGYTF
V: TRBV27; size: -; J: TRBJ2-3; D: -; DNA: TGTGCCAGCAGTTTATCGGGCAGGGCGGATACGCAGTATTTT; CDR3: CASSLSGRADTQYF
V: TRBV19; size: few; J: TRBJ1-5; D: TRBD1; DNA: TGTGCCAGTAGTATCCTAGGACAGGGGGCGTATCAGCCCCAGCATTTT; CDR3: CASSILGQGAYQPQHF
V: TRBV5-1; size: -; J: TRBJ1-4; D: TRBD1; DNA: TGCGCCAGCAGCCCACGGGACAGGGCCGAAAAACTGTTTTTT; CDR3: CASSPRDRAEKLFF
V: TRBV27; size: once; J: TRBJ1-1; D: -; DNA: TGTGCCAGCAGTCCCAGGGTACACAAGAACACTGAAGCTTTCTTT; CDR3: CASSPRVHKNTEAFF
V: TRBV2; size: -; J: TRBJ2-3; D: TRBD2; DNA: TGTGCCAGCAAAAGACTAGCGGGAGCTCGAGTCACAGATACGCAGTATTTT; CDR3: CASKRLAGARVTDTQYF
V: TRBV19; size: -; J: TRBJ1-5; D: -; DNA: TGTGCCAGTAGTATAAACCCCATCTCGTTGGGGCCTAGCAATCAGCCCCAGCATTTT; CDR3: CASSINPISLGPSNQPQHF
V: TRBV5-1; size: -; J: TRBJ1-5; D: TRBD1; DNA: TGCGCCAGCAGCTCCGGGACAGCGAATCAGCCCCAGCATTTT; CDR3: CASSSGTANQPQHF
V: TRBV15; size: -; J: TRBJ2-3; D: -; DNA: TGTGCCACCAGCAGAGATCTTGGGATCACCCACACAGATACGCAGTATTTT; CDR3: CATSRDLGITHTDTQYF
V: TRBV18; size: -; J: TRBJ2-2; D: TRBD1; DNA: TGTGCCAGCTCACCGGGACAGCCGCGAACCGGGGAGCTGTTTTTT; CDR3: CASSPGQPRTGELFF
V: TRBV30; size: -; J: TRBJ1-1; D: -; DNA: TGTGCCTGGAGAAGAGGGGGGCAGGGCACTGAAGCTTTCTTT; CDR3: CAWRRGGQGTEAFF
V: TRBV2; size: -; J: TRBJ1-1; D: -; DNA: TGTGCCTCAGGGAGATTAGGCACTGAAGCTTTCTTT; CDR3: CASGRLGTEAFF
V: TRBV2; size: few; J: TRBJ2-4; D: TRBD2; DNA: TGTGCCAGCAGTGAGGGACTAGCGGGAGCCAAAAACATTCAGTACTTC; CDR3: CASSEGLAGAKNIQYF
V: TRBV4-3; size: once; J: TRBJ1-2; D: -; DNA: TGCGCCAGCAGCCAAGTTGGGCGGGCTCCTAAGAGGGCTTATGGCTACACCTTC; CDR3: CASSQVGRAPKRAYGYTF
V: TRBV28; size: -; J: TRBJ1-3; D: -; DNA: TGTGCCAGCAGCCCACCCCACGGGGTCGGTGGAAACACCATATATTTT; CDR3: CASSPPHGVGGNTIYF
V: TRBV28; size: -; J: TRBJ2-3; D: TRBD2; DNA: TGTGCCAGCACCCCTTACAGTTGGGGAGGGAACCCAGATACGCAGTATTTT; CDR3: CASTPYSWGGNPDTQYF
V: TRBV19; size: -; J: TRBJ2-1; D: -; DNA: TGTGCCAGTAGTATCCAGGGGGGGCATAATGAGCAGTTCTTC; CDR3: CASSIQGGHNEQFF
V: TRBV14; size: -; J: TRBJ2-3; D: TRBD2; DNA: TGTGCCAGCAGCCGAAGCCATGTGGCGGGAGGGCCGGATACGCAGTATTTT; CDR3: CASSRSHVAGGPDTQYF
V: TRBV2; size: -; J: TRBJ2-1; D: TRBD1; DNA: TGTGCCAGCACGGGACAGGCCCGAGGTAATGAGCAGTTCTTC; CDR3: CASTGQARGNEQFF
V: TRBV10-1; size: -; J: TRBJ2-2; D: -; DNA: TGCGCCAGCAGGGGGGACACCGGGGAGCTGTTTTTT; CDR3: CASRGDTGELFF
V: TRBV4-1; size: -; J: TRBJ2-2; D: TRBD2; DNA: TGCGCCAGCAGCCAAGTAGGACTAGCGGAGAACACCGGGGAGCTGTTTTTT; CDR3: CASSQVGLAENTGELFF